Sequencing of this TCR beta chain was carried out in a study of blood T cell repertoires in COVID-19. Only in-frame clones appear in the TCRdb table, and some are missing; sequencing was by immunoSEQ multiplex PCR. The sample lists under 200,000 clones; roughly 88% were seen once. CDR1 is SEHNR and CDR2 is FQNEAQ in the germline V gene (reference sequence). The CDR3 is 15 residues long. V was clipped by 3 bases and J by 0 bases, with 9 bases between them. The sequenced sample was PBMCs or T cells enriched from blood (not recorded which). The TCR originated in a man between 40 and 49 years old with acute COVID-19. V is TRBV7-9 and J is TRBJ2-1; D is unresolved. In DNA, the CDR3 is TGTGCCAGCAGCTTTACAGTCAGCTCCTACAATGAGCAGTTCTTC. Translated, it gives CASSFTVSSYNEQFF.